The 25 T cell receptor beta chains given below trace back to one sample, sequenced in a study of blood T cell repertoires in COVID-19. The data were produced by immunoSEQ multiplex PCR, yet TCRdb's version contains in-frame clones alone and is incomplete. The table records some 300,000 clones, about nine tenths of them present only once. Sequenced input: PBMCs or T cells enriched from blood (not recorded which). The origin of the receptors is a man aged 25-45 years who had recovered from COVID-19.

The chain uses TRBV6-6 and TRBJ1-1; D is undetermined. Trimming took 0 bases from V and 1 from J, leaving 9 bases between them. This CDR3 contains 15 residues. Germline-derived CDR1 and CDR2 are MNHNY and SVGAGI (reference sequence). The CDR3 loop reads CASSYSPAGNTEAFF. DNA for the CDR3: TGTGCCAGCAGTTACTCTCCGGCAGGGAACACTGAAGCTTTCTTT.

CDR3: CASSLYAGTTGELFF. DNA of the CDR3: TGTGCCAGCAGCTTATATGCGGGGACGACCGGGGAGCTGTTTTTT. The chain recombines TRBV7-9 with TRBJ2-2; maybe TRBD2 (6 bases). Deletions cut 2 bases from V and 5 bases from J, with 12 bases between. This CDR3 region has 15 residues. Germline values: CDR1 SEHNR, CDR2 FQNEAQ (reference sequence).

This clone was observed a handful of times. The rearrangement joins TRBV6-2 or TRBV6-3 to TRBJ2-3; 8 bases match TRBD2. This CDR3 spans 16 amino acids. The germline gives CDR1 MNHEY, CDR2 SVGEGT. V was clipped by 3 bases and J by 1 base; unmatched bases: 6. The CDR3 loop reads CASSYRFSGGTDTQYF. CDR3 DNA: TGTGCCAGCAGTTATCGGTTTAGCGGGGGCACAGATACGCAGTATTTT.

Written as DNA, the CDR3 is TGTGCCAGCAGCTTGGAGTTACAGGGGGCTAACTATGGCTACACCTTC. It yields the protein CASSLELQGANYGYTF. This chain uses TRBV5-6 with TRBJ1-2, with TRBD1 identical over 8 bases. V was clipped by 0 bases and J by 0 bases; unmatched bases: 4. Germline values: CDR1 SGHDT, CDR2 YYEEEE. The CDR3 consists of 16 residues. The variable domain in full, completed from reference TRBV5-6 and TRBJ1-2, reads DAGVTQSPTHLIKTRGQQVTLRCSPKSGHDTVSWYQQALGQGPQFIFQYYEEEERQRGNFPDRFSGHQFPNYSSELNVNALLLGDSALYLCASSLELQGANYGYTFGSGTRLTVV.

V is TRBV2 and J is TRBJ1-2; TRBD1 matches 9 bases. J gave up 4 bases and V 4 bases, and 4 bases lay outside the gene matches. This CDR3 is built from 14 residues. Looked up from germline, CDR1 is SNHLY and CDR2 is FYNNEI. CDR3 sequence reads: CASSAKDRGYGYTF. Written as DNA, the CDR3 is TGTGCCAGCAGTGCCAAGGACAGGGGCTATGGCTACACCTTC.

This clone came up once. The rearrangement uses TRBV5-1 and TRBJ2-7; D is uncertain. Trimming shortened V by 5 bases and J by 4 bases, and 10 bases separated the two germline ends. This CDR3 has 12 residues. Germline CDR1 and CDR2: SGHRS and YFSETQ. In DNA form, the CDR3 reads TGCGCCAGCAGTTTCGACATGTACGAGCAGTACTTC. Translated: CASSFDMYEQYF. The full variable domain, in which reference TRBV5-1 and TRBJ2-7 provide the parts outside the CDR3, is KAGVTQTPRYLIKTRGQQVTLSCSPISGHRSVSWYQQTPGQGLQFLFEYFSETQRNKGNFPGRFSGRQFSNSRSEMNVSTLELGDSALYLCASSFDMYEQYFGPGTRLTVT.

V usage is TRBV21-1 and J usage is TRBJ1-2; no check of the table's D call, TRBD1, against the DNA was made. TRBV21-1 is given as a pseudogene. The CDR3 consists of 17 residues. CDR3 loop: CASSKWNTGGRSNGYTF. The CDR3 DNA sequence: TGTGCCAGCAGCAAATGGAACACAGGGGGCCGATCAAATGGCTACACCTTC.

The V and J genes are TRBV9 and TRBJ1-2; D perhaps matches TRBD1 (6 bases). Deletions cut 2 bases from V and 8 bases from J, with 25 bases between. The CDR3 has 17 amino acids. CDR1 and CDR2 from the germline V gene are SGDLS and YYNGEE. The CDR3 reads CASSVDPMRTGSGGYTF. CDR3 bases: TGTGCCAGCAGCGTCGATCCAATGAGAACAGGGTCAGGCGGCTACACCTTC.

This chain uses TRBV28 with TRBJ2-7; 7 bases fit TRBD1. The trim removed 6 bases at V and 4 bases at J, leaving 12 bases unmatched. Per germline, CDR1 MDHEN and CDR2 SYDVKM. The CDR3 spans 15 residues. In DNA, the CDR3 is TGTGCCAGCAGCACCCCGCCGCAGGACAGGTACGAGCAGTACTTC. It codes for CASSTPPQDRYEQYF.

J is TRBJ1-5 and V is TRBV6-1; 8 bases map to TRBD1. With 2 bases clipped from V and 2 bases from J, the junction kept 2 bases outside the gene matches. CDR1 is MNHNS and CDR2 is SASEGT in the germline V gene. The CDR3 has 15 residues. CDR3 nucleotides: TGTGCCAGCAGTGAACCGACAGGGGGCAATCAGCCCCAGCATTTT. It encodes CASSEPTGGNQPQHF.

The sample holds a few counts of this clone. Distinct nucleotide sequences in the sample also encode this CDR3. The chain carries TRBV10-3 and TRBJ1-2; maybe TRBD1 (5 bases). The CDR3 loop spans 12 amino acids. Trimming left V 8 bases short and J 1 base short, with 8 bases between. Per the germline V gene, CDR1 is ENHRY and CDR2 is SYGVKD. The DNA of the CDR3 is TGTGCCATCTCAGGACATAACTATGGCTACACCTTC. Translated: CAISGHNYGYTF.

The chain joins TRBV6-1 to TRBJ1-5, with 7 bases lining up with TRBD1. The CDR3 consists of 15 residues. J was trimmed by 0 bases and V by 3 bases; bases with no gene match: 2. The germline V gene has CDR1 MNHNS and CDR2 SASEGT. The CDR3 DNA sequence: TGTGCCAGCAGTGACAGGGGGTATAGCAATCAGCCCCAGCATTTT. This codes for CASSDRGYSNQPQHF.

The chain joins TRBV23-1 to TRBJ2-6, with unresolved D. TRBV23-1 is assigned to the ORF class and has an uncertain function. V was clipped by 3 bases and J by 0 bases, with 15 bases between them. The CDR3 runs 18 residues. Here the CDR3 reads CASSQQSPHSSGANVLTF. DNA for the CDR3: TGCGCCAGCAGTCAGCAGAGCCCTCACAGCTCTGGGGCCAACGTCCTGACTTTC.

The genes are TRBV2 and TRBJ2-4; a possible D gene is TRBD2 (5 bases). The CDR3 totals 13 residues. Trimming stripped 3 bases from V and 9 bases from J, with 12 bases between. Per germline, CDR1 SNHLY and CDR2 FYNNEI. The CDR3 spells CASSDGEWSIQYF. In DNA, the CDR3 is TGTGCCAGCAGTGACGGGGAGTGGAGCATTCAGTACTTC. The entire variable domain, with the rest obtained from reference TRBV2 and TRBJ2-4, is as follows: EPEVTQTPSHQVTQMGQEVILRCVPISNHLYFYWYRQILGQKVEFLVSFYNNEISEKSEIFDDQFSVERPDGSNFTLKIRSTKLEDSAMYFCASSDGEWSIQYFGAGTRLSVL.

This clone was seen once. The chain carries TRBV5-1 and TRBJ2-7; 11 nucleotides line up with TRBD1. The junction had 11 bases not matched to a gene; V was cut back by 4 bases and J by 2 bases. CDR3 length: 17 residues. Germline-derived CDR1 and CDR2 are SGHRS and YFSETQ. The CDR3 sequence is CASSLSRRTGGAYEQYF. CDR3 DNA: TGCGCCAGCAGCCTATCGAGAAGGACAGGGGGCGCCTACGAGCAGTACTTC. Supplemented by reference TRBV5-1 and TRBJ2-7, the full variable domain reads KAGVTQTPRYLIKTRGQQVTLSCSPISGHRSVSWYQQTPGQGLQFLFEYFSETQRNKGNFPGRFSGRQFSNSRSEMNVSTLELGDSALYLCASSLSRRTGGAYEQYFGPGTRLTVT.

The chain uses TRBV30 and TRBJ1-5, with D perhaps TRBD1 (5 bases). The CDR3 has 15 amino acids. With 2 bases removed from V and 0 bases from J, the gap between germline ends came to 11 bases. Germline CDR1 is GTSNPN and CDR2 is SVGIG (reference sequence). The CDR3 loop is CAWSPDRYSNQPQHF. The CDR3 coding sequence is TGTGCCTGGAGTCCCGACAGATATAGCAATCAGCCCCAGCATTTT.

The V gene is TRBV9, the J gene TRBJ2-4, with TRBD2 identical over 9 bases. The CDR3 loop spans 17 amino acids. CDR1 is SGDLS and CDR2 is YYNGEE in the germline V gene. Trimming took 4 bases from V and 1 from J; bases not matched to a gene: 9. CDR3 protein: CASSPHSSGTAKNIQYF. The CDR3 bases are TGTGCCAGCAGCCCCCACTCTAGCGGGACGGCCAAAAACATTCAGTACTTC.

CDR3 nucleotide sequence: TGTGCCAGCAGCCTGGGGGGAGCCAAAGATACGCAGTATTTT. Its translation: CASSLGGAKDTQYF. The chain couples TRBV7-9 to TRBJ2-3, with D possibly matching TRBD2 (6 bases). The CDR3 has 14 amino acids. Germline V gene lookup returns CDR1 SEHNR and CDR2 FQNEAQ (reference sequence). Between the trimmed V and J ends, which lost 5 bases and 5 bases, there was a span of 14 bases. The full variable domain, completed using reference TRBV7-9 and TRBJ2-3, is DTGVSQNPRHKITKRGQNVTFRCDPISEHNRLYWYRQTLGQGPEFLTYFQNEAQLEKSRLLSDRFSAERPKGSFSTLEIQRTEQGDSAMYLCASSLGGAKDTQYFGPGTRLTVL.

In its sample, this clone was seen a few times. The chain joins TRBV7-2 to TRBJ2-1; the match to TRBD2 covers 13 bases. Germline-derived CDR1 and CDR2 are SGHTA and FQGNSA. The length of the CDR3 is 15 residues. Unmatched junction bases numbered 5, after V lost 7 bases and J lost 5 bases. The CDR3 DNA is TGTGCCAGCACCCCGGGGACTAGCGGGAACAATGAGCAGTTCTTC. Protein product: CASTPGTSGNNEQFF.

V gene TRBV28 combines with J gene TRBJ2-1, with a weak D call TRBD2 (6 bases). Trimming removed 2 bases from V and 0 bases from J, with 8 bases in between. The CDR3 extends over 15 amino acids. Germline loops: CDR1 MDHEN, CDR2 SYDVKM. As DNA, the CDR3 is TGTGCCAGCAGTTTAGACGGGAGCTCCTACAATGAGCAGTTCTTC. Its translation is CASSLDGSSYNEQFF.

The V call is TRBV5-1, the J call TRBJ2-3; unclear D gene. This CDR3 is 14 amino acids long. V shed 0 bases and J shed 0 bases, with 5 bases lying between them. Germline V gives CDR1 SGHRS, CDR2 YFSETQ. The CDR3 DNA follows: TGCGCCAGCAGCTTGGAGACTAGCACAGATACGCAGTATTTT. Amino acids: CASSLETSTDTQYF.

This clone was seen a handful of times. The chain combines TRBV5-1 with TRBJ2-2; weak D call: TRBD1 (6 bases). CDR3 length equals 15 residues. Germline V gene sequence: CDR1 SGHRS, CDR2 YFSETQ. Trimming left V 4 bases short and J 2 bases short, with 12 bases between. The CDR3 bases are TGCGCCAGCAGCCCGGGGACACTAAACACCGGGGAGCTGTTTTTT. Translating gives CASSPGTLNTGELFF.

The chain couples TRBV29-1 to TRBJ1-1, with D maybe TRBD1 (5 bases). Deletions cut 3 bases from V and 5 bases from J, with 10 bases between. CDR1 and CDR2 from the germline V gene are SQVTM and ANQGSEA. This CDR3 has 12 amino acids. For the CDR3, the DNA is TGCAGCGTTGACACCGGGGGGACTGAAGCTTTCTTT. This codes for CSVDTGGTEAFF.

CDR3 in amino acids: CAWSVPLADTYNEQFF. The CDR3 nucleotides read TGTGCCTGGAGTGTACCCCTAGCGGACACCTACAATGAGCAGTTCTTC. The chain combines TRBV30 with TRBJ2-1; 7 nucleotides match TRBD2. Trimming removed 0 bases from V and 2 bases from J; junction bases left unmatched: 7. CDR1 is GTSNPN, CDR2 SVGIG, per germline (reference sequence). The length of the CDR3 is 16 residues.

This clone was seen a handful of times. V and J are TRBV27 and TRBJ1-4; D perhaps matches TRBD1 (6 bases). The CDR3 spans 14 residues. Trimming removed 7 bases at V and 3 bases at J, with 12 bases between. The V gene's germline CDR1 is MNHEY and CDR2 SMNVEV (reference sequence). CDR3 bases: TGTGCCAGCACCACAGGGAACGCTAATGAAAAACTGTTTTTT. It specifies CASTTGNANEKLFF.